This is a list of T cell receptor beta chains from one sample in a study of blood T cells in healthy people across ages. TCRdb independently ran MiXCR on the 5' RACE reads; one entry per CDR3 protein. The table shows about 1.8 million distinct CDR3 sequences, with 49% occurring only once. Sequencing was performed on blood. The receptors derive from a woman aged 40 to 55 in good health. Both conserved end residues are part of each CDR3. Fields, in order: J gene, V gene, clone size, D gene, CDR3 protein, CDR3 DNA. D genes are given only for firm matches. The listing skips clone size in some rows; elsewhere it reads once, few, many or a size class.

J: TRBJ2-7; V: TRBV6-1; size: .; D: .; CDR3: CASSEDSLYEQYF; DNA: TGTGCCAGCAGTGAGGACAGTCTCTACGAGCAGTACTTC
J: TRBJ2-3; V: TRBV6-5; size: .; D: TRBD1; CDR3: CASSYARTGDTQYF; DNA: TGTGCCAGCAGTTACGCGCGGACAGGAGATACGCAGTATTTT
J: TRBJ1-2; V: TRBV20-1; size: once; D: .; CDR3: CSVPSVQNYGYTF; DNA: TGCAGTGTTCCTAGCGTACAGAACTATGGCTACACCTTC
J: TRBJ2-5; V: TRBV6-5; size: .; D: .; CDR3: CASGLEGQRSGTQYF; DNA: TGTGCCAGCGGCTTAGAAGGACAGCGCTCAGGGACCCAGTACTTC
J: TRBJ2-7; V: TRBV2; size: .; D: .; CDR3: CASRVGGHYEQYF; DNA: TGTGCCAGCAGGGTTGGAGGCCACTACGAGCAGTACTTC
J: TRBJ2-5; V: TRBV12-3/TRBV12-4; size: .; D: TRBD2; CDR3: CASSFLPAGAQETQYF; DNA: TGTGCCAGCAGTTTCTTGCCAGCGGGGGCCCAAGAGACCCAGTACTTC
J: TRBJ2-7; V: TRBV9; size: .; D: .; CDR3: CASSVAGDLGEQYF; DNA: TGTGCCAGCAGCGTAGCCGGGGACTTGGGCGAGCAGTACTTC
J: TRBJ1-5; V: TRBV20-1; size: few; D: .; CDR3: CSARADSHNQPQHF; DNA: TGCAGTGCTAGGGCCGACAGCCACAATCAGCCCCAGCATTTT
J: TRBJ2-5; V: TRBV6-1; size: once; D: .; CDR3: CASMPYNRETQYF; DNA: TGTGCCAGCATGCCGTACAATCGGGAGACCCAGTACTTC
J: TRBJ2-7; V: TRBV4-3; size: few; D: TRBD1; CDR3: CASSHGPGQGHEQYF; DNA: TGCGCCAGCAGTCATGGGCCGGGACAGGGACACGAGCAGTACTTC
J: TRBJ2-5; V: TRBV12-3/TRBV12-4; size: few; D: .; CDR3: CASSLRGTPTQETQYF; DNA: TGTGCCAGCAGTTTACGGGGGACCCCAACTCAAGAGACCCAGTACTTC
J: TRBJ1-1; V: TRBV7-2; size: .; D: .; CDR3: CASSSRGFSNTEAFF; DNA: TGTGCCAGCAGCTCACGGGGATTTTCGAACACTGAAGCTTTCTTT
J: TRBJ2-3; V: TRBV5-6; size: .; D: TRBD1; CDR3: CASSLLGQATDTQYF; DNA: TGTGCCAGCAGCTTGCTCGGACAGGCCACAGATACGCAGTATTTT
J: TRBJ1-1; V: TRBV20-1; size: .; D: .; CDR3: CSASGGLRGLEAFF; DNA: TGCAGTGCTTCGGGGGGCCTACGTGGCCTCGAAGCTTTCTTT
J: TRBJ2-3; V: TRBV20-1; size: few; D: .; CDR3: CSAREGLALSTDTQYF; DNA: TGCAGTGCTAGAGAAGGTCTAGCGCTTAGCACAGATACGCAGTATTTT
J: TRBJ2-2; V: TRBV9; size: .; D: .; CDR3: CASSPNEGELFF; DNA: TGTGCCAGCAGCCCTAACGAAGGGGAGCTGTTTTTT
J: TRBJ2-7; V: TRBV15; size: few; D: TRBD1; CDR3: CATSRGGRTGAYEQYF; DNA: TGTGCCACCAGCAGAGGGGGACGGACAGGGGCCTACGAGCAGTACTTC
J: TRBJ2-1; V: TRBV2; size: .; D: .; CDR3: CASSGAQALRNNEQFF; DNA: TGTGCCAGCAGTGGGGCTCAGGCCTTGAGAAACAATGAGCAGTTCTTC
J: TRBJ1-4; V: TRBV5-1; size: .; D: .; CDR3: CASKLFSGLEEKLFF; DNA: TGCGCCAGCAAACTCTTCTCGGGGTTAGAGGAAAAACTGTTTTTT
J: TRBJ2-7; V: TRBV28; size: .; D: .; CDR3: CASIDPGASYEQYF; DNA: TGTGCCAGCATCGACCCCGGGGCCAGCTACGAGCAGTACTTC
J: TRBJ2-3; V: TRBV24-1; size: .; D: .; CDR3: CATSAEITDTQYF; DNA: TGTGCCACCAGTGCCGAAATCACAGATACGCAGTATTTT
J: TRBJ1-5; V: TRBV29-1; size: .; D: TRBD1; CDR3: CGAPDGTGDSNQPQHF; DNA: TGCGGCGCACCCGATGGGACAGGGGATAGCAATCAGCCCCAGCATTTT
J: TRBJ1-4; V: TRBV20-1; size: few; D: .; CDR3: CSARGGGTNEKLFF; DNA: TGCAGTGCTAGAGGGGGCGGCACTAATGAAAAACTGTTTTTT
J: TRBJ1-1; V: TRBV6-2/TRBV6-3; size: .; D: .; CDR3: CASSYLGRDTEAFF; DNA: TGTGCCAGCAGTTACTTAGGCCGGGACACTGAAGCTTTCTTT
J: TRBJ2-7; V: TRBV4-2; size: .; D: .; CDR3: CASSRDGRAANYEQYF; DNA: TGTGCCAGCAGCCGCGATGGACGAGCTGCTAACTACGAGCAGTACTTC
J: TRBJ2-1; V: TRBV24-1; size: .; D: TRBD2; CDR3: CATRASGPYNEQFF; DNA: TGTGCCACCAGGGCTAGCGGACCTTACAATGAGCAGTTCTTC
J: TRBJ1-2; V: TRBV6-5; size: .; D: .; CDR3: CASTATGHGYTF; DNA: TGTGCCAGCACGGCGACAGGACATGGCTACACCTTC
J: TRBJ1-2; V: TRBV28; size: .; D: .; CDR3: CASSLTWGTYGYTF; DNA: TGTGCCAGCAGTTTAACGTGGGGTACCTATGGCTACACCTTC
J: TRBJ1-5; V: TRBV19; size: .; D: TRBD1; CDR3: CASTGGAAQPQHF; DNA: TGTGCCAGTACAGGGGGCGCAGCTCAGCCCCAGCATTTT
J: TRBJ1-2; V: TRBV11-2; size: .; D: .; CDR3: CASSSLAGRGDYGYTF; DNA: TGTGCCAGCAGCTCCCTCGCGGGTCGGGGTGATTATGGCTACACCTTC
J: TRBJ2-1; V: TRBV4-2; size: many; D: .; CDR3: CASSQGGGEQFF; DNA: TGTGCCAGCAGCCAAGGTGGCGGGGAGCAGTTCTTC
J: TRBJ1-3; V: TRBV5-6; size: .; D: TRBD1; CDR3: CASSLYGTGSFSGNTIYF; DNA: TGTGCCAGCAGCTTGTACGGGACAGGGAGCTTCTCTGGAAACACCATATATTTT
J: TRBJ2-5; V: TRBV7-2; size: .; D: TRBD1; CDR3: CASTWDRGFQETLYF; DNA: TGTGCCAGCACCTGGGACAGGGGTTTCCAAGAGACCCTGTACTTC
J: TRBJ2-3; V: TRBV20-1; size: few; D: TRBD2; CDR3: CSASRGVTDTQYF; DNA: TGCAGTGCTAGCCGGGGGGTTACAGATACGCAGTATTTT
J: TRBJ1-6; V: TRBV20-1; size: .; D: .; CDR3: CSAEGGRWGSYNSPLHF; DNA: TGCAGTGCCGAAGGAGGGAGGTGGGGCTCCTATAATTCACCCCTCCACTTT
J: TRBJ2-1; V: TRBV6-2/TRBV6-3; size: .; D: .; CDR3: CASGRLHNEQFF; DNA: TGTGCCAGCGGCAGACTACACAATGAGCAGTTCTTC
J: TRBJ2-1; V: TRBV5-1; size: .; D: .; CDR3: CASSTGRNEQFF; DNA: TGCGCCAGCAGCACAGGGCGCAATGAGCAGTTCTTC
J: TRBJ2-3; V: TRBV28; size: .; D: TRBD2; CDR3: CASSLTSGGTPAQYF; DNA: TGTGCCAGCAGTCTTACTAGCGGGGGTACCCCAGCGCAGTATTTT
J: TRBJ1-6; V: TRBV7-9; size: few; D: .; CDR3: CASSFGRENSPLHF; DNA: TGTGCCAGCAGCTTCGGACGGGAAAATTCACCCCTCCACTTT
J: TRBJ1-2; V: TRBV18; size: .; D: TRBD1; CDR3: CASPQGASDGYTF; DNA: TGTGCCAGCCCACAGGGGGCGAGTGATGGCTACACCTTC
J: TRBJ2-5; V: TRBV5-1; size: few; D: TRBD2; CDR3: CASSLTLLAPGQETQYF; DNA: TGCGCCAGCAGCTTGACCTTACTAGCGCCGGGGCAAGAGACCCAGTACTTC
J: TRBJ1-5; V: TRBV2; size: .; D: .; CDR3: CASSALQGAGQPQHF; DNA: TGTGCCAGCAGTGCTTTACAGGGTGCCGGTCAGCCCCAGCATTTT
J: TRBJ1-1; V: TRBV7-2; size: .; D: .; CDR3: CASSLNVGEAFF; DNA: TGTGCCAGCAGCTTAAACGTCGGTGAAGCTTTCTTT
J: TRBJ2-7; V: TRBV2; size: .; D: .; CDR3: CASRTPQGSYEQYF; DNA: TGTGCCAGCAGAACTCCCCAGGGGAGCTACGAGCAGTACTTC
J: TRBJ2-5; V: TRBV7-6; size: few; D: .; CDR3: CASSTEGELGETQYF; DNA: TGTGCCAGCAGCACGGAGGGGGAACTCGGGGAGACCCAGTACTTC
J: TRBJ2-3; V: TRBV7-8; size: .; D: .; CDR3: CASSLALRSGGDTQYF; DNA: TGTGCCAGCAGCTTAGCTCTCCGTTCAGGGGGGGATACGCAGTATTTT
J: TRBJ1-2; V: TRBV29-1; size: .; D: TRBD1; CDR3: CSVVPPGQGASNYGYTF; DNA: TGCAGCGTTGTCCCCCCTGGACAGGGCGCTAGTAACTATGGCTACACCTTC
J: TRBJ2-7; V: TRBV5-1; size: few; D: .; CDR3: CASSPDGGTSFYEQYF; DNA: TGCGCCAGCAGCCCAGATGGGGGAACTAGTTTCTACGAGCAGTACTTC
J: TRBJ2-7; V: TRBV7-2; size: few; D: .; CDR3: CASRRDFNSYEQYF; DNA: TGTGCCAGCAGAAGGGACTTTAACTCCTACGAGCAGTACTTC
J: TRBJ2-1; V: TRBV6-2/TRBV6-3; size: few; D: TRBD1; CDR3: CASSPRQGAGAPSSYNEQFF; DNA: TGTGCCAGCAGTCCACGACAGGGGGCGGGGGCGCCGAGCTCCTACAATGAGCAGTTCTTC
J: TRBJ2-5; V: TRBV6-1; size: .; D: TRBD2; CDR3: CASSEGTSGSQETQYF; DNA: TGTGCCAGCAGTGAAGGGACTAGCGGCTCCCAAGAGACCCAGTACTTC
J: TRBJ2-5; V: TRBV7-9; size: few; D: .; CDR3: CASSQRTAGSETQYF; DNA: TGTGCCAGCAGCCAACGCACAGCAGGGTCTGAGACCCAGTACTTC
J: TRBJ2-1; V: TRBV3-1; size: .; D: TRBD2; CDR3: CASSQVHGGKYEQFF; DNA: TGTGCCAGCAGCCAAGTCCACGGGGGGAAGTATGAGCAGTTCTTC
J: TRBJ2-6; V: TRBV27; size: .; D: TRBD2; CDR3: CASSFFSRTSVGRSGANVLTF; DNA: TGTGCCAGCAGTTTTTTCTCAAGGACTAGCGTAGGTCGATCTGGGGCCAACGTCCTGACTTTC
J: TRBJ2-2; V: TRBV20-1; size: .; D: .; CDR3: CSAGGAPGELFF; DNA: TGCAGTGCGGGGGGCGCCCCCGGGGAGCTGTTTTTT
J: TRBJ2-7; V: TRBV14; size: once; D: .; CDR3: CASSQDFGAYEQYF; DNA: TGTGCCAGCAGCCAAGATTTTGGTGCCTACGAGCAGTACTTC
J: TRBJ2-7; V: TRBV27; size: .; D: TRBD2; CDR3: CASRDIAGGGYEQYF; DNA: TGTGCCAGCAGAGACATAGCGGGGGGGGGCTACGAGCAGTACTTC